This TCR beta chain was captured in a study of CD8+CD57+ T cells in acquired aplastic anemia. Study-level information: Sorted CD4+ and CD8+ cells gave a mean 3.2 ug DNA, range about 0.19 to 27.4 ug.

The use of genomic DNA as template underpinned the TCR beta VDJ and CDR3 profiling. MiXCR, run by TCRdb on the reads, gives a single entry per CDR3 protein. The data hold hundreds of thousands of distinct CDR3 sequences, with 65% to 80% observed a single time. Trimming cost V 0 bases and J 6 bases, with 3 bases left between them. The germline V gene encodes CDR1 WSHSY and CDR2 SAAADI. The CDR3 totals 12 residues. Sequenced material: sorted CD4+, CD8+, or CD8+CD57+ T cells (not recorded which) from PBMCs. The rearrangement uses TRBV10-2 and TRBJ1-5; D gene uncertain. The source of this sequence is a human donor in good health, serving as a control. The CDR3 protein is CASSESSQPQHF. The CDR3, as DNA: TGCGCCAGCAGTGAGTCGAGTCAGCCCCAGCATTTT.